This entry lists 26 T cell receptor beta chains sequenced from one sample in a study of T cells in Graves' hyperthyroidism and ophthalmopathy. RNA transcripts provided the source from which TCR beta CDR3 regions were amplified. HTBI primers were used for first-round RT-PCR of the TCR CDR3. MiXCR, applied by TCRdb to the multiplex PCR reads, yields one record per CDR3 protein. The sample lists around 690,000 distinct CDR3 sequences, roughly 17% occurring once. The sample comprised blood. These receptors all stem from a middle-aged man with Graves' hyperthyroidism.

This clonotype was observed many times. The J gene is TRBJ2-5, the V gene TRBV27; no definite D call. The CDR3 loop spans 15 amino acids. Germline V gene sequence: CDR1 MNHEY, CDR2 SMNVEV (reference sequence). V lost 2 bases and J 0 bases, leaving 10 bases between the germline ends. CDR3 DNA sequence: TGTGCCAGCAGTTTAGGGTTCGGGTACCAAGAGACCCAGTACTTC. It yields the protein CASSLGFGYQETQYF.

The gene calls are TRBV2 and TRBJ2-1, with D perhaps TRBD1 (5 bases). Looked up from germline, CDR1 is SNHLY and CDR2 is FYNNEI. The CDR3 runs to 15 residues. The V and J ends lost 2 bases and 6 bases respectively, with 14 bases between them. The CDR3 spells CASSELLGDINEQFF. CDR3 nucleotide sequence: TGTGCCAGCAGTGAACTGCTAGGGGATATCAATGAGCAGTTCTTC.

The CDR3 region is CSALGQKPTDTQYF. The CDR3 DNA sequence: TGCAGCGCCCTGGGACAGAAACCCACAGATACGCAGTATTTT. The chain combines TRBV29-1 with TRBJ2-3; 7 bases line up with TRBD1. Germline values: CDR1 SQVTM, CDR2 ANQGSEA. The CDR3 length is 14 residues. The J segment lost 2 bases and the V segment lost 7 bases, leaving 9 bases of the junction unmatched.

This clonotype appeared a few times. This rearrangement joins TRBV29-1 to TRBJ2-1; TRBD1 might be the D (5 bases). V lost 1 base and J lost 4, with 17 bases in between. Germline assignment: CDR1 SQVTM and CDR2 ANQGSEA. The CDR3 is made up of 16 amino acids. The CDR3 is CSVEGGEGVPYNEQFF. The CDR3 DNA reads TGCAGCGTTGAAGGTGGTGAAGGGGTCCCTTACAATGAGCAGTTCTTC.

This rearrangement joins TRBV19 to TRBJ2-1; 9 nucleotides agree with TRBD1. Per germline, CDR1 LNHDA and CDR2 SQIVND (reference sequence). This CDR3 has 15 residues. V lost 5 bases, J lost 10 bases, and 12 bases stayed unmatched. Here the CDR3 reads CASSFGGTGQNEQFF. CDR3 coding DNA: TGTGCCAGTAGTTTTGGGGGGACAGGGCAGAACGAGCAGTTCTTC.

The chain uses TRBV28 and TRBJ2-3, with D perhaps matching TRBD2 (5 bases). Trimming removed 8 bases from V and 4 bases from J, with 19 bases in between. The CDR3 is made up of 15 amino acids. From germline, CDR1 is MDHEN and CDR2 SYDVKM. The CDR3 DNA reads TGTGCCAGCCCCCCGACCGCCTTGCGGGCAGATACGCAGTATTTT. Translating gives CASPPTALRADTQYF.

As DNA, the CDR3 is TGTGCCAGCAGCTCTTTAGCGGGGAGGGGTAGGGATACGCAGTATTTT. It is translated as CASSSLAGRGRDTQYF. The chain carries TRBV7-3 and TRBJ2-3, with TRBD2 matching over 8 bases. V trimming: 4 bases; J trimming: 6 bases; junction bases outside the gene matches: 12. The CDR3 consists of 16 residues. Germline-derived CDR1 and CDR2 are SGHTA and FQGTGA. Full variable domain (missing parts from reference TRBV7-3 and TRBJ2-3): GAGVSQTPSNKVTEKGKYVELRCDPISGHTALYWYRQSLGQGPEFLIYFQGTGAADDSGLPNDRFFAVRPEGSVSTLKIQRTERGDSAVYLCASSSLAGRGRDTQYFGPGTRLTVL.

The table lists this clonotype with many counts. DNA of the CDR3: TGTGCCAGCAGACCCTTCAGGGGAGAGGCTTTCTTT. This codes for CASRPFRGEAFF. The rearrangement uses TRBV27 and TRBJ1-1; a weak D match, TRBD1 (6 bases). Germline lookup yields CDR1 MNHEY and CDR2 SMNVEV (reference sequence). The germline V and J ends were trimmed by 6 bases and 11 bases, with 16 bases remaining between them. The length of the CDR3 is 12 residues.

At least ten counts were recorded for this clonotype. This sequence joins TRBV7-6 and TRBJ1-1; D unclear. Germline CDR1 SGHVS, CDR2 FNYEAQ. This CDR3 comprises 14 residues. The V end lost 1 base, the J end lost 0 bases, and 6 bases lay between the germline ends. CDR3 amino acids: CASSLDKMNTEAFF. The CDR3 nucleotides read TGTGCCAGCAGCTTAGACAAAATGAACACTGAAGCTTTCTTT.

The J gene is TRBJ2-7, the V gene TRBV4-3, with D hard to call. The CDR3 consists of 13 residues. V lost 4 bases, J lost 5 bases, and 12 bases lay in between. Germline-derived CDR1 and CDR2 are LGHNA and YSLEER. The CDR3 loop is CASSLSVGNEQYF. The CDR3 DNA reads TGCGCCAGCAGCCTTTCTGTAGGGAACGAGCAGTACTTC.

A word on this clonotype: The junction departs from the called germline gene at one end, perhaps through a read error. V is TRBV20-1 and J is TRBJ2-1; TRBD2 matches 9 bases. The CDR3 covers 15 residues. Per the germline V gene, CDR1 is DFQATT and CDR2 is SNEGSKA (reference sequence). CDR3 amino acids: CSAPAPAGGINERFF. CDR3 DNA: TGCAGTGCTCCGGCCCCGGCGGGAGGGATAAATGAGCGGTTCTTC.

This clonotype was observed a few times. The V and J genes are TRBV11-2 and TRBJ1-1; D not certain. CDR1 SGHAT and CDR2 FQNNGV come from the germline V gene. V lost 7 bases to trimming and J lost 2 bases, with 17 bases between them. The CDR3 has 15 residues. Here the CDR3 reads CASNLERTPNTEAFF. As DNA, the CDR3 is TGTGCCAGCAACCTTGAAAGGACCCCTAACACTGAAGCTTTCTTT.

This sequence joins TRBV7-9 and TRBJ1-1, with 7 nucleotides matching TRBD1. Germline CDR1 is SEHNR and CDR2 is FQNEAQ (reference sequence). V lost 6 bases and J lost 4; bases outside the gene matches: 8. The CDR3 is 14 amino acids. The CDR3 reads CASRDTGAGTEAFF. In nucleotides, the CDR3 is TGTGCCAGCAGAGATACAGGGGCGGGCACTGAAGCTTTCTTT.

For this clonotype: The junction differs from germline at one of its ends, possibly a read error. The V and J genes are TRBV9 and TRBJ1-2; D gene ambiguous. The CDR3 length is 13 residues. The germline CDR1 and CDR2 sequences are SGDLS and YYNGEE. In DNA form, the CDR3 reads TGTGCCAGCAGCGGAGACTTTCTATATGGCCACACCTTC. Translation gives CASSGDFLYGHTF.

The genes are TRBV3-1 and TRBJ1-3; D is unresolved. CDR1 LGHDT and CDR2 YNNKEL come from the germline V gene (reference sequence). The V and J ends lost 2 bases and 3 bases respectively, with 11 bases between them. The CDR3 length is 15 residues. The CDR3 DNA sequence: TGTGCCAGCAGCCAACTCGGACGGTTTGGAAACACCATATATTTT. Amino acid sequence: CASSQLGRFGNTIYF. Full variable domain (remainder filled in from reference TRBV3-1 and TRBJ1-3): DTAVSQTPKYLVTQMGNDKSIKCEQNLGHDTMYWYKQDSKKFLKIMFSYNNKELIINETVPNRFSPKSPDKAHLNLHINSLELGDSAVYFCASSQLGRFGNTIYFGEGSWLTVV.

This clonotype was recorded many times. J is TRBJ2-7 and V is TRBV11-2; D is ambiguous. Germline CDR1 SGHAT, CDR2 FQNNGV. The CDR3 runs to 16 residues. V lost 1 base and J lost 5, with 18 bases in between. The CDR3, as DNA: TGTGCCAGCAGCTTAGTTGGGCACCTGCTCGGCCACGAGCAGTACTTC. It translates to CASSLVGHLLGHEQYF.

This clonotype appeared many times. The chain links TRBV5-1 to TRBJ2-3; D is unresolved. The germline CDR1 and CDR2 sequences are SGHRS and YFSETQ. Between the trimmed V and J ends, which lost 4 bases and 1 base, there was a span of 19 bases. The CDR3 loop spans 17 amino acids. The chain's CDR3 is CASSPRIGDSRTDTQYF. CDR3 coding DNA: TGCGCCAGCAGCCCCCGGATTGGGGATTCTCGCACAGATACGCAGTATTTT. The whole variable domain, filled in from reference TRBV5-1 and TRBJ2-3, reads KAGVTQTPRYLIKTRGQQVTLSCSPISGHRSVSWYQQTPGQGLQFLFEYFSETQRNKGNFPGRFSGRQFSNSRSEMNVSTLELGDSALYLCASSPRIGDSRTDTQYFGPGTRLTVL.

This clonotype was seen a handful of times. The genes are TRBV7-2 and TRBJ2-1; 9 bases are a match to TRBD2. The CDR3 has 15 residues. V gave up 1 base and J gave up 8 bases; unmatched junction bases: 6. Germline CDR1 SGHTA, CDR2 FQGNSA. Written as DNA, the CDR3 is TGTGCCAGCAGCTTAGGTGGCGGGAGGGCTTATGAGCAGTTCTTC. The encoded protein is CASSLGGGRAYEQFF.

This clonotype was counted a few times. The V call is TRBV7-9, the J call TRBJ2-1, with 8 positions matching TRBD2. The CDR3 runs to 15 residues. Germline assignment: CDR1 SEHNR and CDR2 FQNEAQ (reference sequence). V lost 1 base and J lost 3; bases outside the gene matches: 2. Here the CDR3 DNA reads TGTGCCAGCAGCTTAGATGCGGGGGGCTACAATGAGCAGTTCTTC. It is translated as CASSLDAGGYNEQFF.

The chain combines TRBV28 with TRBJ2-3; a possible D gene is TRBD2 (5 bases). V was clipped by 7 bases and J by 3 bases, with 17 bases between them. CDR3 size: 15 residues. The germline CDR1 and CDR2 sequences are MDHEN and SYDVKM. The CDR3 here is CASTPLVRVTDTQYF. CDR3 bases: TGTGCCAGCACCCCGCTAGTGAGGGTTACAGATACGCAGTATTTT.

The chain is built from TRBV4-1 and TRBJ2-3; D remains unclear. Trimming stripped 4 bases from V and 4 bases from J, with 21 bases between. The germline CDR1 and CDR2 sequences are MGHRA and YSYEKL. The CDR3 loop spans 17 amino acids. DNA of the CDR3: TGCGCCAGCAGCCCAGCCCCGGACGAGGACGTCCCAGATACGCAGTATTTT. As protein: CASSPAPDEDVPDTQYF.

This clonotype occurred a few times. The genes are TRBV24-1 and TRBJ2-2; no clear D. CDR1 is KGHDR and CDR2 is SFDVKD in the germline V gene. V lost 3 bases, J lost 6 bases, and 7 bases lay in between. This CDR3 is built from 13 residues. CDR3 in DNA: TGTGCCACCAGTGATGAGCTAGCCGGGGAGCTGTTTTTT. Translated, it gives CATSDELAGELFF.

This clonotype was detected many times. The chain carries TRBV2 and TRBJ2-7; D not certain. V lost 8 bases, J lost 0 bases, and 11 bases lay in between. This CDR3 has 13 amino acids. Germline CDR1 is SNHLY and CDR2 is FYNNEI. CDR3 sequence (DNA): TGTGCCAGCCTAGGAATAGACTCCTACGAGCAGTACTTC. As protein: CASLGIDSYEQYF.

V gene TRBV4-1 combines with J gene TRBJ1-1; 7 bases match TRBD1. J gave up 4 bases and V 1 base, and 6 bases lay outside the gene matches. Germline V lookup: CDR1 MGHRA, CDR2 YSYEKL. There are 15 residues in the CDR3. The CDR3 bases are TGCGCCAGCAGCCAAGGGAATAGGGGGCCCACTGAAGCTTTCTTT. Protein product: CASSQGNRGPTEAFF.

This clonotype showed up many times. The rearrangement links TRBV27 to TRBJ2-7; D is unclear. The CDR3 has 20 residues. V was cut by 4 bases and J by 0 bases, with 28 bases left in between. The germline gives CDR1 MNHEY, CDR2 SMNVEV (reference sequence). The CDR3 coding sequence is TGTGCCAGCAGTTCCTCATCTAATCCCGGACGGACCAACTACTCCTACGAGCAGTACTTC. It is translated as CASSSSSNPGRTNYSYEQYF.

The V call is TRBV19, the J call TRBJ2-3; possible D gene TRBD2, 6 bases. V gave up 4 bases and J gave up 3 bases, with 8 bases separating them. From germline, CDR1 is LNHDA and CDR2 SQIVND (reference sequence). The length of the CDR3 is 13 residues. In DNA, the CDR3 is TGTGCCAGTAGTAATGGGAGGACAGATACGCAGTATTTT. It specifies CASSNGRTDTQYF.